The next 28 T cell receptor beta chains were all read from a single sample in a study of T cell responses to AZD1222 COVID-19 vaccine. Sequenced by immunoSEQ multiplex PCR; TCRdb stores in-frame clones only, minus some. The sample comprises approximately 270,000 clones, around 93% of which are singletons, and about 0.5% rests with the top ten. Sequenced here: peripheral blood, sampled 28 days after the second AZD1222 dose. These receptors originate from an adult who received the AZD1222 COVID-19 vaccine.

Comment on this clone: The same CDR3 can be traced to other DNA sequences in this sample. The rearrangement joins TRBV19 to TRBJ2-5; D is uncertain. Germline-derived CDR1 and CDR2 are LNHDA and SQIVND (reference sequence). CDR3 length equals 11 residues. V gave up 4 bases and J gave up 4 bases, with 4 bases separating them. The CDR3 DNA sequence: TGTGCCAGTAGTACTGGAGAGACCCAGTACTTC. Its translation is CASSTGETQYF.

The chain couples TRBV2 to TRBJ1-3; D might be TRBD1 (6 bases). This CDR3 has 14 residues. CDR1 SNHLY and CDR2 FYNNEI come from the germline V gene. Trimming took 7 bases from V and 4 from J, leaving 14 bases between them. Here the CDR3 DNA reads TGTGCCAGCACCCTAAGGGGGTGGGGAAACACCATATATTTT. Its translation is CASTLRGWGNTIYF.

The chain carries TRBV5-1 and TRBJ1-1, with 9 bases that match TRBD1. In germline, CDR1 is SGHRS, CDR2 YFSETQ. The CDR3 totals 16 residues. V dropped 0 bases and J dropped 7; count of bases not matched to a gene: 10. The CDR3 loop is CASSLAGTGRGDEAFF. CDR3 coding DNA: TGCGCCAGCAGCTTGGCCGGGACAGGGAGAGGGGATGAAGCTTTCTTT. The entire variable domain, with the rest obtained from reference TRBV5-1 and TRBJ1-1, is as follows: KAGVTQTPRYLIKTRGQQVTLSCSPISGHRSVSWYQQTPGQGLQFLFEYFSETQRNKGNFPGRFSGRQFSNSRSEMNVSTLELGDSALYLCASSLAGTGRGDEAFFGQGTRLTVV.

CDR3 nucleotide sequence: TGTGCCACCAGCCCGGACCGGTATAACGGGGAGCTGTTTTTT. Amino acids: CATSPDRYNGELFF. The gene calls are TRBV15 and TRBJ2-2, with D hard to call. CDR1 and CDR2 (germline): LNHNV, YYDKDF (reference sequence). CDR3 size: 14 residues. V was trimmed by 5 bases and J by 7 bases, leaving 14 bases between them.

The rearrangement uses TRBV28 and TRBJ2-7; weak D call: TRBD2 (5 bases). Trimming took 2 bases from V and 3 from J, leaving 8 bases between them. The germline CDR1 and CDR2 sequences are MDHEN and SYDVKM. CDR3 length equals 13 residues. The chain's CDR3 is CASSLVRDYEQYF. DNA of the CDR3: TGTGCCAGCAGTTTAGTTCGGGACTACGAGCAGTACTTC. The full variable domain, completed using reference TRBV28 and TRBJ2-7, is DVKVTQSSRYLVKRTGEKVFLECVQDMDHENMFWYRQDPGLGLRLIYFSYDVKMKEKGDIPEGYSVSREKKERFSLILESASTNQTSMYLCASSLVRDYEQYFGPGTRLTVT.

The chain links TRBV5-1 to TRBJ2-1; TRBD1 matches at 10 bases. Germline CDR1 reads SGHRS; CDR2 reads YFSETQ. The CDR3 contains 18 residues. J lost 8 bases, V lost 0 bases, and 14 bases had no gene match. The CDR3 DNA follows: TGCGCCAGCAGCTTGGAGCTTACAGGACAGGGGGTTTGGTATGAGCAGTTCTTC. This encodes CASSLELTGQGVWYEQFF.

V gene TRBV28 combines with J gene TRBJ2-5; TRBD2 might be the D (7 bases). CDR1 and CDR2 (germline): MDHEN, SYDVKM. The CDR3 extends over 16 amino acids. The V and J ends lost 2 bases and 9 bases respectively, with 22 bases between them. The CDR3 bases are TGTGCCAGCAGTTTAATTTGGGCTAGCGGTCCAGGGGCCCAGTACTTC. It yields the protein CASSLIWASGPGAQYF.

The chain carries TRBV6-5 and TRBJ2-2; D is unclear. The germline V gene has CDR1 MNHEY and CDR2 SVGAGI. The CDR3 loop spans 14 amino acids. The V gene lost 5 bases and the J gene lost 4 bases, with 11 bases spanning the gap. Here the CDR3 reads CASSQRLGTGELFF. The CDR3 DNA sequence: TGTGCCAGCAGTCAGCGACTCGGCACCGGGGAGCTGTTTTTT.

The chain employs TRBV18 and TRBJ1-5; the match to TRBD1 covers 12 bases. With V trimmed by 3 bases and J by 3 bases, 3 bases remained unmatched. CDR3 length: 16 residues. CDR1 is KGHSH, CDR2 LQKENI, per germline. CDR3 loop: CASSPPGQGANQPQHF. CDR3 coding DNA: TGTGCCAGCTCACCGCCGGGACAGGGGGCCAATCAGCCCCAGCATTTT.

The chain employs TRBV20-1 and TRBJ2-1; no clear D gene. The length of the CDR3 is 10 residues. Germline CDR1 DFQATT, CDR2 SNEGSKA (reference sequence). Trimming pared 6 bases from V and 7 bases from J, leaving 7 bases between. The CDR3 nucleotides read TGCAGTGCCCAGCCTAATGAGCAGTTCTTC. Protein: CSAQPNEQFF.

V and J are TRBV4-3 and TRBJ2-2; D not resolved. The length of the CDR3 is 12 residues. V dropped 4 bases and J dropped 3 bases, with 3 bases sitting between them. Germline V gene lookup returns CDR1 LGHNA and CDR2 YSLEER. In DNA, the CDR3 is TGCGCCAGCAGCCGGTACACCGGGGAGCTGTTTTTT. Its protein is CASSRYTGELFF.

About this clone itself: Other nucleotide sequences from this sample produce the same CDR3. In DNA form, the CDR3 reads TGTGCCAGCTCTCGGACTAGCGGGAGGTACGAGCAGTACTTC. This translates into CASSRTSGRYEQYF. The V gene is TRBV7-2, the J gene TRBJ2-7, with 14 positions matching TRBD2. Germline loops: CDR1 SGHTA, CDR2 FQGNSA. Losses at the gene ends were 8 bases for V and 4 bases for J; bases not matched to a gene: 4. This CDR3 is built from 14 residues.

This clone occurred once. V gene TRBV3-1 (or the pseudogene TRBV3-2) combines with J gene TRBJ1-4, with 7 nucleotides matching TRBD1. J lost 4 bases, V lost 5 bases, and 7 bases had no gene match. This CDR3 has 15 residues. The V gene's germline CDR1 is LGHDT and CDR2 YNNKEL (reference sequence). The CDR3, as DNA: TGTGCCAGCAGCTCCCGGACAGGACTTAATGAAAAACTGTTTTTT. Translated, it gives CASSSRTGLNEKLFF.

The chain is built from TRBV2 and TRBJ2-7, with 9 bases identical to TRBD2. In germline, CDR1 is SNHLY, CDR2 FYNNEI. The CDR3 extends over 14 amino acids. Losses at the gene ends were 7 bases for V and 1 base for J; bases not matched to a gene: 5. As DNA, the CDR3 is TGTGCCAGCACTACAAGCGGGAGGTCCTACGAGCAGTACTTC. Translated: CASTTSGRSYEQYF. Supplemented by reference TRBV2 and TRBJ2-7, the full variable domain reads EPEVTQTPSHQVTQMGQEVILRCVPISNHLYFYWYRQILGQKVEFLVSFYNNEISEKSEIFDDQFSVERPDGSNFTLKIRSTKLEDSAMYFCASTTSGRSYEQYFGPGTRLTVT.

The rearrangement uses TRBV7-6 and TRBJ2-5; a weak D match, TRBD2 (6 bases). The CDR3 extends over 12 amino acids. Germline lookup yields CDR1 SGHVS and CDR2 FNYEAQ. V lost 2 bases and J 7 bases, leaving 8 bases between the germline ends. CDR3: CASSLWRATQYF. Here the CDR3 DNA reads TGTGCCAGCAGCTTATGGAGGGCGACCCAGTACTTC.

The chain couples TRBV6-6 to TRBJ1-1; D might be TRBD1 (5 bases). CDR3 length equals 14 residues. V shed 0 bases and J shed 7 bases, with 12 bases lying between them. The germline gives CDR1 MNHNY, CDR2 SVGAGI (reference sequence). CDR3 protein: CASSYSSGTGEAFF. In DNA, the CDR3 is TGTGCCAGCAGTTACTCGTCAGGGACGGGTGAAGCTTTCTTT.

The V call is TRBV19, the J call TRBJ2-2; no clear D. Trimming removed 4 bases at V and 5 bases at J, with 8 bases between. The germline CDR1 and CDR2 sequences are LNHDA and SQIVND (reference sequence). This CDR3 has 13 residues. CDR3 coding DNA: TGTGCCAGTAGTACCCAGAGGACCGGGGAGCTGTTTTTT. This encodes CASSTQRTGELFF.

V is TRBV28 and J is TRBJ1-1; D possibly corresponds to TRBD1 (6 bases). The CDR3 covers 16 residues. The ends were cut back, 3 bases at V and 0 bases at J, with 14 bases in the middle. Germline CDR1 MDHEN, CDR2 SYDVKM. The CDR3: CASSLAGGTVNTEAFF. In nucleotides, the CDR3 is TGTGCCAGCAGTTTGGCCGGGGGCACCGTGAACACTGAAGCTTTCTTT.

This clone was recorded once. V usage is TRBV13 and J usage is TRBJ1-1, with 8 bases fitting TRBD1. CDR1 is PRHDT, CDR2 FYEKMQ, per germline (reference sequence). The CDR3 totals 14 residues. V shed 4 bases, J shed 4 bases, and the junction held 5 bases outside the gene matches. Written as DNA, the CDR3 is TGTGCCAGCAGCTCAGGGGGCTTCGGCACTGAAGCTTTCTTT. It codes for CASSSGGFGTEAFF. Full variable domain (remainder filled in from reference TRBV13 and TRBJ1-1): AAGVIQSPRHLIKEKRETATLKCYPIPRHDTVYWYQQGPGQDPQFLISFYEKMQSDKGSIPDRFSAQQFSDYHSELNMSSLELGDSALYFCASSSGGFGTEAFFGQGTRLTVV.

The rearrangement joins TRBV7-9 to TRBJ1-1; possibly TRBD1 for D (5 bases). Looked up from germline, CDR1 is SEHNR and CDR2 is FQNEAQ (reference sequence). Trimming stripped 3 bases from V and 6 bases from J, with 17 bases between. The CDR3 runs 15 residues. The CDR3 reads CASSLGLRARAEAFF. CDR3 in DNA: TGTGCCAGCAGCTTGGGGCTACGGGCGAGGGCTGAAGCTTTCTTT.

This clone appeared once. V is TRBV7-7 and J is TRBJ2-1; the match to TRBD1 covers 8 bases. Germline CDR1 and CDR2: SSHAT and FNYEAQ (reference sequence). V lost 3 bases, J lost 16 bases, and 5 bases stayed unmatched. CDR3 length: 11 amino acids. CDR3 coding DNA: TGTGCCAGCAGCTTTAGGACAGGGTACTTCTTC. Amino acids: CASSFRTGYFF.

The genes are TRBV28 and TRBJ2-1; the match to TRBD1 covers 8 bases. This CDR3 contains 16 residues. Germline assignment: CDR1 MDHEN and CDR2 SYDVKM. Trimming cost V 3 bases and J 1 base; bases outside gene matches: 5. CDR3 loop: CASSFVYRGSYNEQFF. The CDR3 DNA is TGTGCCAGCAGTTTTGTATACAGGGGGTCCTACAATGAGCAGTTCTTC.

The chain carries TRBV28 and TRBJ2-5, with D maybe TRBD2 (7 bases). Trimming left V 6 bases short and J 5 bases short, with 16 bases between. The CDR3 is 14 amino acids. Per germline, CDR1 MDHEN and CDR2 SYDVKM. This CDR3 is CASSPPGGLETQYF. The CDR3 DNA follows: TGTGCCAGCAGCCCCCCGGGGGGCCTGGAGACCCAGTACTTC.

This chain uses TRBV5-1 with TRBJ1-1; 9 nucleotides match TRBD1. The germline gives CDR1 SGHRS, CDR2 YFSETQ. The CDR3 totals 16 residues. The ends lost 4 bases at V and 3 bases at J; junction bases unmatched: 10. The CDR3: CASSTGTGRAYTEAFF. The CDR3 region has the DNA TGCGCCAGCAGCACCGGGACAGGGCGGGCGTACACTGAAGCTTTCTTT. The whole variable domain, filled in from reference TRBV5-1 and TRBJ1-1, reads KAGVTQTPRYLIKTRGQQVTLSCSPISGHRSVSWYQQTPGQGLQFLFEYFSETQRNKGNFPGRFSGRQFSNSRSEMNVSTLELGDSALYLCASSTGTGRAYTEAFFGQGTRLTVV.

In its sample, this clone was seen once. The chain links TRBV30 to TRBJ2-7; TRBD1 is a possible D gene (5 bases). CDR3 length: 12 residues. The V end lost 3 bases, the J end lost 6 bases, and 12 bases lay between the germline ends. Looked up from germline, CDR1 is GTSNPN and CDR2 is SVGIG (reference sequence). The CDR3 sequence is CAWRGAGPEQYF. The CDR3 bases are TGTGCCTGGAGAGGAGCAGGGCCCGAGCAGTACTTC.

The rearrangement uses TRBV7-9 and TRBJ1-1; D is unresolved. The CDR3 covers 13 residues. V was cut by 5 bases and J by 4 bases, with 11 bases left in between. In germline, CDR1 is SEHNR, CDR2 FQNEAQ (reference sequence). The DNA for the CDR3 is TGTGCCAGCAGCGCCGGCGGTACCACTGAAGCTTTCTTT. Its protein is CASSAGGTTEAFF.

This sequence joins TRBV2 and TRBJ2-3; no firm D call. Germline CDR1 is SNHLY and CDR2 is FYNNEI. V dropped 5 bases and J dropped 2 bases, with 14 bases sitting between them. The CDR3 extends over 15 amino acids. The chain's CDR3 is CASSPQPLTTDTQYF. The CDR3 DNA reads TGTGCCAGCAGTCCCCAGCCTCTCACCACAGATACGCAGTATTTT.

The chain combines TRBV4-1 with TRBJ2-1, with D hard to call. CDR1 is MGHRA and CDR2 is YSYEKL in the germline V gene. This CDR3 comprises 14 residues. Trimming shortened V by 1 base and J by 6 bases, and 10 bases separated the two germline ends. The CDR3 reads CASSQVGLSNEQFF. The CDR3, as DNA: TGCGCCAGCAGCCAAGTCGGCCTGAGCAATGAGCAGTTCTTC.